A selection of T cell receptor beta chains follows, all from one sample in a study of CD8+CD57+ T cells in acquired aplastic anemia. TCRdb reanalysed the reads using MiXCR and keeps one entry per CDR3 protein. The profile covers hundreds of thousands of distinct CDR3 sequences, with 55% to 75% appearing a single time and less than 4% taken by the ten largest. Sequenced input: sorted CD4+, CD8+, or CD8+CD57+ T cells (not recorded which) from PBMCs. The source of these receptors is a human donor in good health, serving as a control. Each CDR3 is given with its conserved first and last residue. D genes are given only for firm matches. Expanded clones are given a class, and other clones once, few, many or no size at all.

size: -
V: TRBV7-3
J: TRBJ2-3
D: -
DNA: TGTGCCAGCAGCCTCGGGGGCGGGCTTGATACGCAGTATTTT
CDR3: CASSLGGGLDTQYF

size: few
V: TRBV10-3
J: TRBJ2-5
D: -
DNA: TGTGCCATCAGTGACAGGGAGGCGGAGACCCAGTACTTC
CDR3: CAISDREAETQYF

size: -
V: TRBV24-1
J: TRBJ2-5
D: -
DNA: TGTGCCACCAGTGATCCAGAGAGGGGCGCCTACGCGCAGTACTTC
CDR3: CATSDPERGAYAQYF

size: -
V: TRBV15
J: TRBJ2-1
D: -
DNA: TGTGCCACTAGTAGAGATGGGGGCCATGAGCAGTTCTTC
CDR3: CATSRDGGHEQFF

size: -
V: TRBV5-5
J: TRBJ1-6
D: -
DNA: TGTGCCAGCAGCTTACCAGCGAGCCCCTATAACTCACCCCTCCACTTT
CDR3: CASSLPASPYNSPLHF

size: -
V: TRBV19
J: TRBJ1-6
D: -
DNA: TGTGCCAGTAGGTCGTCGGGACGCCTAAATTCACCCCTCCACTTT
CDR3: CASRSSGRLNSPLHF

size: -
V: TRBV11-2
J: TRBJ1-3
D: -
DNA: TGTGCCAGCAGCCCCGGACAGAACTCTGGAAACACCATATATTTT
CDR3: CASSPGQNSGNTIYF

size: -
V: TRBV7-2
J: TRBJ1-2
D: -
DNA: TGTGCCAGCAGCTTAGGCTTTCCAGTAAGCCATGAAGCTTTC
CDR3: CASSLGFPVSHEAF

size: -
V: TRBV24-1
J: TRBJ2-2
D: TRBD2
DNA: TGTGCCACCAGTGATCCTACTAGCGGGGGGGATGTCGGGGAGCTGTTTTTT
CDR3: CATSDPTSGGDVGELFF

size: -
V: TRBV10-3
J: TRBJ2-3
D: -
DNA: TGTGCCATCCCCGAAACATATACGCAGTATTTT
CDR3: CAIPETYTQYF